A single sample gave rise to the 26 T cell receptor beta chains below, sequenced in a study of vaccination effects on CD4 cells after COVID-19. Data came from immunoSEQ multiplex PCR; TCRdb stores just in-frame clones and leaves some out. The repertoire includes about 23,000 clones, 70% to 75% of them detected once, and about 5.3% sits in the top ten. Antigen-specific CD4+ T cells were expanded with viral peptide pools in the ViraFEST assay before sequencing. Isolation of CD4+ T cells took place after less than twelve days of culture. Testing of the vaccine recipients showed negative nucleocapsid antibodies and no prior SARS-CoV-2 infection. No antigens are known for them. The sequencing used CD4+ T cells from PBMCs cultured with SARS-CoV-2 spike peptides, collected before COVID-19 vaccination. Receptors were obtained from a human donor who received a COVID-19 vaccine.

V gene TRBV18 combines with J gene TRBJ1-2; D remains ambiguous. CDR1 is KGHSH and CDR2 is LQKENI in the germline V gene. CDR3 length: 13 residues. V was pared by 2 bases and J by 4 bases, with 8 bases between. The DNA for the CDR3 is TGTGCCAGCTCACCAGACCAGCGCTATGGCTACACCTTC. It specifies CASSPDQRYGYTF.

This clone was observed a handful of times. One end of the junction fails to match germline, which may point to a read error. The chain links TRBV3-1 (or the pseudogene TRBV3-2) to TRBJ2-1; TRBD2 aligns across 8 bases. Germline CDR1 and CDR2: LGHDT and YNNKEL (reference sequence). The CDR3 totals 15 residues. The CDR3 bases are TGTGCCAGCAGCCCCCCTAGCGGGCCCTACTATGAGCAGTTCTTC. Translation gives CASSPPSGPYYEQFF.

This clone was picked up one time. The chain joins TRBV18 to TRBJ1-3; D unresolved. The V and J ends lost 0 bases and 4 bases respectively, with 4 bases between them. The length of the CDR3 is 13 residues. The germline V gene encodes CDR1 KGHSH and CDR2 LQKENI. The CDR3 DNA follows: TGTGCCAGCTCACCACCGCAGGGAAACACCATATATTTT. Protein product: CASSPPQGNTIYF.

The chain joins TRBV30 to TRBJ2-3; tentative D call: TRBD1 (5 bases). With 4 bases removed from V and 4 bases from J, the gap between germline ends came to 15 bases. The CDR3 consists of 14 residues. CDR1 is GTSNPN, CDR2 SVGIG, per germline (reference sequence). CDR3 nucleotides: TGTGCCTGGACACCGGGCCTGGGGCCAGATACGCAGTATTTT. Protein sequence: CAWTPGLGPDTQYF.

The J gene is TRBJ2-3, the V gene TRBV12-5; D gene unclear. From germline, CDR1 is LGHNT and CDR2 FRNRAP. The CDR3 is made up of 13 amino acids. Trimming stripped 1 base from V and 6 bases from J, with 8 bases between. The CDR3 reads CASGLASRDTQYF. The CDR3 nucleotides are TGTGCTAGTGGTTTGGCCTCCCGCGATACGCAGTATTTT.

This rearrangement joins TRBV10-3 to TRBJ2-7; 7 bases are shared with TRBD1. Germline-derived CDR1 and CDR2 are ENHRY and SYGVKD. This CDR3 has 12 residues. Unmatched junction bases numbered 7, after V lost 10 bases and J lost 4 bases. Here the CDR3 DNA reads TGTGCCACCGACAGGGATGGATACGAGCAGTACTTC. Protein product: CATDRDGYEQYF.

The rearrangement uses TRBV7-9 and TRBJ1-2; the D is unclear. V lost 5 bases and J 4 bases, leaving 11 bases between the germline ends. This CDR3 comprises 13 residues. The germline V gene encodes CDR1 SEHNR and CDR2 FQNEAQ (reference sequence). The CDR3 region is CASSPDRSYGYTF. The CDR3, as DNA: TGTGCCAGCAGCCCGGACCGGTCCTATGGCTACACCTTC.

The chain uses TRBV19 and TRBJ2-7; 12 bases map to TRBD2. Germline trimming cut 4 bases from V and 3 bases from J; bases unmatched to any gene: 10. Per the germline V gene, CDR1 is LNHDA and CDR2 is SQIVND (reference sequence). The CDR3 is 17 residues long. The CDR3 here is CASSTKLRLAGDYEQYF. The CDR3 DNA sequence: TGTGCCAGTAGTACCAAGCTTAGACTAGCGGGAGACTACGAGCAGTACTTC.

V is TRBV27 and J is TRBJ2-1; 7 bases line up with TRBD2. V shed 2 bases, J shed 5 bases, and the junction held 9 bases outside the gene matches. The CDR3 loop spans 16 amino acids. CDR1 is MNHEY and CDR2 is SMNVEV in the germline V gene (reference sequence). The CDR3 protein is CASSLRAGLRNNEQFF. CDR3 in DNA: TGTGCCAGCAGTTTAAGGGCGGGACTACGGAACAATGAGCAGTTCTTC.

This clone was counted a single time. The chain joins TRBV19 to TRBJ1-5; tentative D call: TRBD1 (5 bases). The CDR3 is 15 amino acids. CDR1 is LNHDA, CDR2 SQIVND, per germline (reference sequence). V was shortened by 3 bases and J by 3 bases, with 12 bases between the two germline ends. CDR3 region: CASSILGQSNQPQHF. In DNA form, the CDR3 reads TGTGCCAGTAGTATTTTGGGGCAGTCCAATCAGCCCCAGCATTTT.

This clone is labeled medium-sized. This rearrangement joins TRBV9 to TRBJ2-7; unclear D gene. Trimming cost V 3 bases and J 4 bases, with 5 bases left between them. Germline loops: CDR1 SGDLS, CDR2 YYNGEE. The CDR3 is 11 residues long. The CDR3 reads CASSAGYEQYF. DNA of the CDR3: TGTGCCAGCAGCGCTGGGTACGAGCAGTACTTC.

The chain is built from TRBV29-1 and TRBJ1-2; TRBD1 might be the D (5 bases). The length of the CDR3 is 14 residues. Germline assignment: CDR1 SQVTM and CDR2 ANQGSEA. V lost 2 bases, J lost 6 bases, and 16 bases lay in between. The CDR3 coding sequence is TGCAGCGTTGAAACAGGTAAACGTCTCGATGGCTACACCTTC. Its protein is CSVETGKRLDGYTF.

The CDR3 sequence is CASSYSLGGLDTEAFF. The CDR3 DNA reads as TGTGCCAGCAGTTACTCGTTGGGGGGGCTGGACACTGAAGCTTTCTTT. The V and J genes are TRBV6-5 and TRBJ1-1; maybe TRBD1 (6 bases). CDR3 size: 16 residues. CDR1 MNHEY and CDR2 SVGAGI come from the germline V gene. Between the trimmed V and J ends, which lost 0 bases and 3 bases, there was a span of 14 bases.

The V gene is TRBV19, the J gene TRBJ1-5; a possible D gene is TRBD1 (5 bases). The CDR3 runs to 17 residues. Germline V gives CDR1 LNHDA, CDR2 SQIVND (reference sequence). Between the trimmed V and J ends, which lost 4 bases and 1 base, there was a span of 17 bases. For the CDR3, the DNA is TGTGCCAGTAGTACGACGTGGGGGGGGAGCAGCAATCAGCCCCAGCATTTT. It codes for CASSTTWGGSSNQPQHF.

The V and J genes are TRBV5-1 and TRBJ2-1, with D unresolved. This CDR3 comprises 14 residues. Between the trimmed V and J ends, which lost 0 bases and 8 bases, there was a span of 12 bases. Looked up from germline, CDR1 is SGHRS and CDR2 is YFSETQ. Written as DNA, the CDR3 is TGCGCCAGCAGCTTGGAGGCAGGTAACGATGAGCAGTTCTTC. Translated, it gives CASSLEAGNDEQFF.

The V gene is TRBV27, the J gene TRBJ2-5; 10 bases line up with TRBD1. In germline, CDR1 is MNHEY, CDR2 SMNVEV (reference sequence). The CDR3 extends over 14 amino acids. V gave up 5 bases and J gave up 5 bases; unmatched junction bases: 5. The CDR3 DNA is TGTGCCAGCAGTCCCGGGACAGGGGAGGAGACCCAGTACTTC. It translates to CASSPGTGEETQYF.

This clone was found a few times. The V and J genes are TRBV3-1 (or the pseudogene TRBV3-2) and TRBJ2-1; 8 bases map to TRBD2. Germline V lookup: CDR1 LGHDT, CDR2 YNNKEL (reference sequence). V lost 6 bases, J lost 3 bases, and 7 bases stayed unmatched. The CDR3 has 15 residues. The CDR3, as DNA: TGTGCCAGCAGAACTGGGACTAGTAGCTACAATGAGCAGTTCTTC. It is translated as CASRTGTSSYNEQFF.

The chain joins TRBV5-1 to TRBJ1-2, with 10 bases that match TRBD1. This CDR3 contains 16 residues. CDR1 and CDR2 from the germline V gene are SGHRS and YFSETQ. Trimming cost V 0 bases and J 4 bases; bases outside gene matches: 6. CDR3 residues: CASSLEGGTGAYGYTF. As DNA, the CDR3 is TGCGCCAGCAGCTTGGAGGGCGGGACAGGGGCCTATGGCTACACCTTC.

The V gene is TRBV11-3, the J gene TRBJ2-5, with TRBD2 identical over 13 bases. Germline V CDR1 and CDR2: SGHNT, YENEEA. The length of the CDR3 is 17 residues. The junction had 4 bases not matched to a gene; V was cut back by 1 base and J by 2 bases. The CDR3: CASSLGGLAGTQETQYF. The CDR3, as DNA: TGTGCCAGCAGCTTAGGGGGACTAGCGGGAACTCAAGAGACCCAGTACTTC.

The CDR3 nucleotides are TGTGCCAGCTCACCAATAACAGGGAAGACCGGGGAGCTGTTTTTT. This encodes CASSPITGKTGELFF. J is TRBJ2-2 and V is TRBV18; D might be TRBD1 (6 bases). The ends were cut back, 2 bases at V and 5 bases at J, with 12 bases in the middle. CDR1 is KGHSH and CDR2 is LQKENI in the germline V gene. This CDR3 has 15 residues. Based on the CDR3 plus reference TRBV18 and TRBJ2-2, the full variable domain is NAGVMQNPRHLVRRRGQEARLRCSPMKGHSHVYWYRQLPEEGLKFMVYLQKENIIDESGMPKERFSAEFPKEGPSILRIQQVVRGDSAAYFCASSPITGKTGELFFGEGSRLTVL.

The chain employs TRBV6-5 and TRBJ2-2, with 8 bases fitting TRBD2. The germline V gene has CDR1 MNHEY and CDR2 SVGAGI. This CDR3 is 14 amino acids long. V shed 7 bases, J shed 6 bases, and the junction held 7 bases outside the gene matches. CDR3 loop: CASNSGSPSGELFF. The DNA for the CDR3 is TGTGCCAGCAACAGCGGGAGTCCTTCCGGGGAGCTGTTTTTT.

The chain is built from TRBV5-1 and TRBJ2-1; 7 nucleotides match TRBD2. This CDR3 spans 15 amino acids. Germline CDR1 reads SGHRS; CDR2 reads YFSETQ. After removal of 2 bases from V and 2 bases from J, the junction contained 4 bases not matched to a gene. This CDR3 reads CASSFGLGPYNEQFF. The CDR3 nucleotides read TGCGCCAGCAGCTTCGGACTAGGGCCCTACAATGAGCAGTTCTTC. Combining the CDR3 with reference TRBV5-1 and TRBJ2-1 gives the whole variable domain KAGVTQTPRYLIKTRGQQVTLSCSPISGHRSVSWYQQTPGQGLQFLFEYFSETQRNKGNFPGRFSGRQFSNSRSEMNVSTLELGDSALYLCASSFGLGPYNEQFFGPGTRLTVL.

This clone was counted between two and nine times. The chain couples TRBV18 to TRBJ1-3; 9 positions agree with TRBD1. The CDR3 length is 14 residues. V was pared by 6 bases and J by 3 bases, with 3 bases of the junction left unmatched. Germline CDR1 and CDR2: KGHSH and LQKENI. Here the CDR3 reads CASSPDRGGNTIYF. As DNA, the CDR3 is TGTGCCAGCTCTCCGGACAGGGGTGGAAACACCATATATTTT. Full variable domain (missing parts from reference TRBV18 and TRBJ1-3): NAGVMQNPRHLVRRRGQEARLRCSPMKGHSHVYWYRQLPEEGLKFMVYLQKENIIDESGMPKERFSAEFPKEGPSILRIQQVVRGDSAAYFCASSPDRGGNTIYFGEGSWLTVV.

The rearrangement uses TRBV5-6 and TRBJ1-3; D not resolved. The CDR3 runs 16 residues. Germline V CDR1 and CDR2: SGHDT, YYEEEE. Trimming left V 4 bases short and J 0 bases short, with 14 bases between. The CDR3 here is CASSPSGGSSGNTIYF. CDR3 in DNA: TGTGCCAGCAGCCCTTCGGGCGGATCCTCTGGAAACACCATATATTTT.

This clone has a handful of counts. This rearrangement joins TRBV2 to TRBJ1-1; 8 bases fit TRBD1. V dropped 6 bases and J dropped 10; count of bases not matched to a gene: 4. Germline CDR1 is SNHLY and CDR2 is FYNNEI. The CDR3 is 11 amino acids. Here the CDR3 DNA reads TGTGCCAGCAGGAACAGGGGGTCAGCTTTCTTT. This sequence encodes CASRNRGSAFF.

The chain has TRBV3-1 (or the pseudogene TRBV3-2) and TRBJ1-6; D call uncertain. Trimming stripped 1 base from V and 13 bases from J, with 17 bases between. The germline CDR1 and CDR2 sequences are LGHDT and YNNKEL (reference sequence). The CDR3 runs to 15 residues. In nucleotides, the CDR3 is TGTGCCAGCAGCCAAGCAAATAACAAGGCAAGGCCCCTCCACTTT. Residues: CASSQANNKARPLHF.